This T cell receptor (beta chain) is from a study of naive and memory T cell subsets. This CDR3 has 15 residues. Per the germline V gene, CDR1 is DFQATT and CDR2 is SNEGSKA (reference sequence). The V and J ends lost 4 bases and 5 bases, in that order; junction bases with no gene match: 14. An equimolar mix of two oligonucleotides served as the beta constant-region primer for TRBC1 and TRBC2. Nested alpha and beta constant-region primers with the SP2 primer drove four PCR rounds on ligated cDNA. A single record per CDR3 protein comes from TCRdb applying MiXCR to the UMI-ligation and nested PCR reads. The sample yields over 110,000 distinct CDR3 sequences, approximately 21% seen once. With respect to this clonotype: Its antigen is unknown.

Points from the study as a whole: Naive repertoires, especially CD8, held a few larger clonotypes, possibly memory cells re-expressing CD45RA. Naive and memory repertoire findings lacked a ground truth for validation.

V and J are TRBV20-1 and TRBJ2-7; 7 bases align to TRBD1. The material sequenced was naive CD8+ T cells from blood. The sequence was collected from a human donor in good health. This chain's CDR3 is CSAKTPRTGVHEQYF. CDR3 in DNA: TGCAGTGCTAAAACCCCCCGTACAGGGGTCCACGAGCAGTACTTC.